The 15 T cell receptor beta chains in this list originate from one sample, sequenced in a study of beta chain features in type 1 diabetes. Expressed TCRB transcripts were sequenced, since all the RNA that had been isolated was reverse transcribed. Here immunoSEQ multiplex PCR was the method, and the copy in TCRdb shows in-frame clones only, minus some. There are roughly 250,000 clones in the sample; 7.5% to 10% occur only once, and about 0.03% lies in the top ten. Sequenced material: naive CD4+ T cells from blood. The source of these receptors is a woman aged 18-29 years in good health.

The rearrangement joins TRBV19 to TRBJ1-6; 9 bases line up with TRBD1. Looked up from germline, CDR1 is LNHDA and CDR2 is SQIVND (reference sequence). The CDR3 consists of 15 residues. Unmatched junction bases numbered 2, after V lost 8 bases and J lost 0 bases. This CDR3 is CASGQGFSYNSPLHF. CDR3 sequence (DNA): TGTGCCAGTGGACAGGGGTTCTCCTATAATTCACCCCTCCACTTT.

This clone was observed a few times. V gene TRBV30 combines with J gene TRBJ1-2; tentatively, D is TRBD1 (5 bases). V dropped 3 bases and J dropped 5 bases, with 13 bases sitting between them. This CDR3 has 13 amino acids. Germline V CDR1 and CDR2: GTSNPN, SVGIG (reference sequence). DNA of the CDR3: TGTGCCTGGAGGGACATACTAAAGTATGGCTACACCTTC. It yields the protein CAWRDILKYGYTF.

The chain recombines TRBV10-2 with TRBJ2-7, with a tentative D call TRBD1 (6 bases). V shed 3 bases and J shed 0 bases, with 15 bases lying between them. This CDR3 region has 16 residues. CDR1 is WSHSY and CDR2 is SAAADI in the germline V gene. The CDR3 protein is CASSDLETGDSYEQYF. Written as DNA, the CDR3 is TGCGCCAGCAGTGATTTGGAGACAGGCGACTCCTACGAGCAGTACTTC.

V usage is TRBV5-4 and J usage is TRBJ1-1; TRBD1 matches at 10 bases. This CDR3 has 15 residues. J lost 4 bases, V lost 4 bases, and 7 bases had no gene match. CDR1 SGHNT and CDR2 YYREEE come from the germline V gene (reference sequence). The CDR3 bases are TGTGCCAGCAGCCAACAGGGACAGGGGATCACTGAAGCTTTCTTT. Its translation: CASSQQGQGITEAFF.

This chain uses TRBV19 with TRBJ1-1; perhaps TRBD1 as D (5 bases). Looked up from germline, CDR1 is LNHDA and CDR2 is SQIVND (reference sequence). The CDR3 has 14 amino acids. V lost 6 bases and J 3 bases, leaving 14 bases between the germline ends. The CDR3, as DNA: TGTGCCAGTAGCTCGAGGGCGGGGGACACTGAAGCTTTCTTT. This encodes CASSSRAGDTEAFF. The variable domain in full, with the rest retrieved from reference TRBV19 and TRBJ1-1, is DGGITQSPKYLFRKEGQNVTLSCEQNLNHDAMYWYRQDPGQGLRLIYYSQIVNDFQKGDIAEGYSVSREKKESFPLTVTSAQKNPTAFYLCASSSRAGDTEAFFGQGTRLTVV.

This clone was seen more than once but under ten times. The rearrangement links TRBV7-9 to TRBJ2-1; no clear D gene. The V gene's germline CDR1 is SEHNR and CDR2 FQNEAQ (reference sequence). The CDR3 has 14 residues. Trimming took 1 base from V and 8 from J, leaving 12 bases between them. The CDR3 DNA reads TGTGCCAGCAGCTTAGAATTCCGTATTGATGAGCAGTTCTTC. This sequence encodes CASSLEFRIDEQFF.

This clone was observed at least ten times. This rearrangement joins TRBV30 to TRBJ2-1, with D perhaps matching TRBD2 (6 bases). Germline loops: CDR1 GTSNPN, CDR2 SVGIG (reference sequence). The CDR3 runs to 14 residues. Trimming stripped 8 bases from V and 6 bases from J, with 20 bases between. The CDR3, as DNA: TGTGCCCGGACGCCCGGGCAGGGAGGCAATGAGCAGTTCTTC. Translating it yields CARTPGQGGNEQFF. Using reference TRBV30 and TRBJ2-1 for the parts outside the CDR3, the full variable domain is SQTIHQWPATLVQPVGSPLSLECTVEGTSNPNLYWYRQAAGRGLQLLFYSVGIGQISSEVPQNLSASRPQDRQFILSSKKLLLSDSGFYLCARTPGQGGNEQFFGPGTRLTVL.

This clone has more than one count but fewer than ten. The genes are TRBV2 and TRBJ2-4; 11 bases match TRBD2. CDR1 and CDR2 from the germline V gene are SNHLY and FYNNEI. After removal of 6 bases from V and 0 bases from J, the junction contained 7 bases not matched to a gene. The CDR3 length is 17 residues. The CDR3 bases are TGTGCCAGCAGGCTAGCGGGAGGTCGGCTAGCCAAAAACATTCAGTACTTC. It specifies CASRLAGGRLAKNIQYF.

This clone showed up just a few times. For the CDR3, the DNA is TGTGCCAGCAGTGTTGTAGCGGGTCAGAAAGAGACCCAGTACTTC. This encodes CASSVVAGQKETQYF. V gene TRBV6-1 combines with J gene TRBJ2-5, with TRBD2 identical over 7 bases. The length of the CDR3 is 15 residues. Germline CDR1 and CDR2: MNHNS and SASEGT. Trimming removed 4 bases from V and 3 bases from J; junction bases left unmatched: 8.

The sample holds a few counts of this clone. This chain joins TRBV18 and TRBJ2-3, with TRBD2 identical over 7 bases. The ends lost 2 bases at V and 1 base at J; junction bases unmatched: 12. Germline CDR1 and CDR2: KGHSH and LQKENI. The CDR3 is 18 residues long. CDR3 amino acids: CASSPVLTGGVRTDTQYF. The DNA for the CDR3 is TGTGCCAGCTCACCAGTCCTCACGGGGGGAGTCCGCACAGATACGCAGTATTTT.

The J gene is TRBJ2-7, the V gene TRBV2; a possible D gene is TRBD1 (6 bases). Trimming stripped 6 bases from V and 3 bases from J, with 15 bases between. Germline assignment: CDR1 SNHLY and CDR2 FYNNEI. The CDR3 has 14 amino acids. This chain's CDR3 is CASRTGNRGYEQYF. The DNA for the CDR3 is TGTGCCAGCAGAACAGGGAATAGGGGCTACGAGCAGTACTTC.

The chain employs TRBV7-9 and TRBJ2-7; tentative D call: TRBD2 (7 bases). This CDR3 has 14 amino acids. Germline-derived CDR1 and CDR2 are SEHNR and FQNEAQ (reference sequence). V shed 5 bases and J shed 7 bases, with 18 bases lying between them. DNA of the CDR3: TGTGCCAGCAGCAATCATCGGGGGGCAGGAGAGCAGTACTTC. Protein sequence: CASSNHRGAGEQYF.

CDR3 nucleotide sequence: TGTGCCAGCAGTGGGTCCGGGGAAAAACTGTTTTTT. Its translation is CASSGSGEKLFF. This chain connects TRBV9 to TRBJ1-4; D call uncertain. V gave up 5 bases and J gave up 8 bases, with 10 bases separating them. The germline V gene encodes CDR1 SGDLS and CDR2 YYNGEE. This CDR3 region has 12 residues.

Details on this clone: The junction departs from germline at one end; a sequencing error may be responsible. The chain has TRBV7-7 and TRBJ1-4; D uncertain. CDR1 and CDR2 (germline): SSHAT, FNYEAQ (reference sequence). This CDR3 is 14 amino acids long. The CDR3 protein is CASSPSGMGEKLFF. The CDR3 DNA sequence: TGTGCTAGCAGCCCCTCCGGGATGGGTGAAAAACTGTTTTTT.

This clone was detected only a few times. V and J are TRBV28 and TRBJ2-2; possible D gene TRBD1, 5 bases. In germline, CDR1 is MDHEN, CDR2 SYDVKM. This CDR3 comprises 14 residues. V lost 5 bases to trimming and J lost 1 base, with 8 bases between them. The CDR3 sequence is CASSPGQNTGELFF. In DNA, the CDR3 is TGTGCCAGCAGTCCTGGACAGAACACCGGGGAGCTGTTTTTT.